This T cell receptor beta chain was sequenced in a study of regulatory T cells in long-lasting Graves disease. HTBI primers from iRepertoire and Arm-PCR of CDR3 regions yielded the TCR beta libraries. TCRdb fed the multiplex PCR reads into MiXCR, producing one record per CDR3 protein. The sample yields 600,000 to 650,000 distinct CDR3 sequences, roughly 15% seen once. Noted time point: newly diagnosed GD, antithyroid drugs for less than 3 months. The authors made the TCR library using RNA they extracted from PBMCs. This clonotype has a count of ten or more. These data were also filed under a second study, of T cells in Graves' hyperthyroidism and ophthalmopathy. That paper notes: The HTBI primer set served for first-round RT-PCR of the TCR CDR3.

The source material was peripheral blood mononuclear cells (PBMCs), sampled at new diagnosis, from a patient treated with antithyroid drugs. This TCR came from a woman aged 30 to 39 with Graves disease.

The CDR3 loop reads CACGYGYTF. The DNA for the CDR3 is TGTGCCTGCGGATATGGCTACACCTTC. V usage is TRBV28 and J usage is TRBJ1-2; the D is unclear. Trimming took off 11 bases at V and 5 bases at J, with 6 bases between the two ends. The CDR3 extends over 9 amino acids. The germline V gene encodes CDR1 MDHEN and CDR2 SYDVKM.